A single sample gave rise to the 14 T cell receptor beta chains below, sequenced in a study of T cell responses to AZD1222 COVID-19 vaccine. TCRdb keeps only in-frame clones here, not all; method: immunoSEQ multiplex PCR. The sample contains fewer than 150,000 clones, 92% of which appear only once. The sequencing here drew on peripheral blood, taken on day 0 of AZD1222 vaccination. The source is an adult in good health.

V usage is TRBV19 and J usage is TRBJ2-1, with D uncertain. From germline, CDR1 is LNHDA and CDR2 SQIVND (reference sequence). Trimming removed 3 bases at V and 13 bases at J, with 22 bases between. The CDR3 contains 15 residues. CDR3 in DNA: TGTGCCAGTAGTATTATCGGGTATCCCCAACCGAGCCAGTTCTTC. Residues: CASSIIGYPQPSQFF.

This chain links TRBV5-8 with TRBJ1-2; weak D call: TRBD1 (5 bases). The CDR3 covers 16 residues. With 2 bases removed from V and 6 bases from J, the gap between germline ends came to 20 bases. CDR1 and CDR2 from the germline V gene are SGHTS and YDEGEE. The CDR3 region has the DNA TGTGCCAGCAGCTTCCCAGGGTTTGAGGGCGAGGATGGCTACACCTTC. Encoded protein: CASSFPGFEGEDGYTF.

The chain couples TRBV5-1 to TRBJ2-7; the match to TRBD2 covers 10 bases. The CDR3 loop spans 19 amino acids. J lost 0 bases, V lost 0 bases, and 12 bases had no gene match. The germline V gene has CDR1 SGHRS and CDR2 YFSETQ. The CDR3: CASSLVPRQSSGSSYEQYF. The DNA for the CDR3 is TGCGCCAGCAGCTTGGTTCCTAGACAATCTAGCGGGAGCTCCTACGAGCAGTACTTC.

This clone was seen a single time. The chain employs TRBV2 and TRBJ2-4; D is ambiguous. The CDR3 runs 13 residues. V was pared by 8 bases and J by 1 base, with 9 bases between. Germline V gene lookup returns CDR1 SNHLY and CDR2 FYNNEI. The CDR3 here is CASLGIAKNIQYF. The CDR3 region has the DNA TGTGCCAGCCTGGGTATTGCCAAAAACATTCAGTACTTC.

The gene calls are TRBV5-8 and TRBJ1-2; the D gene is possibly TRBD1 (6 bases). V was trimmed by 0 bases and J by 8 bases, leaving 14 bases between them. CDR1 SGHTS and CDR2 YDEGEE come from the germline V gene. The CDR3 spans 14 residues. CDR3 coding DNA: TGTGCCAGCAGCTTGGGAACAGGGCTTGGCGGCTACACCTTC. This translates into CASSLGTGLGGYTF.

The rearrangement uses TRBV30 and TRBJ2-7; no firm D call. V was clipped by 2 bases and J by 2 bases, with 4 bases between them. Germline V lookup: CDR1 GTSNPN, CDR2 SVGIG (reference sequence). The CDR3 has 11 amino acids. CDR3 sequence reads: CAWSSPYEQYF. The CDR3 coding sequence is TGTGCCTGGAGTTCGCCCTACGAGCAGTACTTC.

The V call is TRBV27, the J call TRBJ1-4; the D is unclear. The CDR3 sequence is 12 residues long. Trimming shortened V by 8 bases and J by 7 bases, and 11 bases separated the two germline ends. Germline V lookup: CDR1 MNHEY, CDR2 SMNVEV (reference sequence). In DNA form, the CDR3 reads TGTGCCAGCGGTGGGTTTGGTGAAAAACTGTTTTTT. It translates to CASGGFGEKLFF.

A remark on this clone: At one of its ends the junction is not consistent with the germline gene, which may arise from a read error. The V call is TRBV27, the J call TRBJ1-2, with a weak D call TRBD1 (5 bases). Germline CDR1 is MNHEY and CDR2 is SMNVEV (reference sequence). This CDR3 has 15 amino acids. CDR3 in amino acids: CASSSTGEANYGYTF. CDR3 coding DNA: TGTGCCAGTAGTTCAACGGGGGAGGCTAACTATGGCTACACCTTC.

Regarding this clone: One end of the junction does not line up with germline, which may come from a read error. The CDR3 nucleotides are TGTGCCAGCAGTTACGTACGGGACCGTGAAAAGGATTTT. Translation: CASSYVRDREKDF. The V and J genes are TRBV6-2 or TRBV6-3 and TRBJ2-2; either TRBD1 or TRBD2 may supply D (5 bases each). Germline assignment: CDR1 MNHEY and CDR2 SVGEGT. The CDR3 is made up of 13 amino acids.

The chain is built from TRBV29-1 and TRBJ1-1, with D possibly being TRBD1 (6 bases). The V gene lost 1 base and the J gene lost 7 bases, with 13 bases spanning the gap. This CDR3 has 13 residues. The germline V gene has CDR1 SQVTM and CDR2 ANQGSEA. The CDR3: CSVEGTAIFEAFF. In DNA form, the CDR3 reads TGCAGCGTTGAAGGGACAGCTATTTTTGAAGCTTTCTTT.

This chain uses TRBV7-9 with TRBJ2-7, with 11 bases matching TRBD2. In germline, CDR1 is SEHNR, CDR2 FQNEAQ (reference sequence). The junction had 10 bases not matched to a gene; V was cut back by 5 bases and J by 10 bases. The CDR3 extends over 14 amino acids. This CDR3 is CASSPTGTSGPQYF. CDR3 coding DNA: TGTGCCAGCAGCCCTACCGGGACTAGCGGTCCACAGTACTTC.

This clone occurred a few times. This sequence joins TRBV19 and TRBJ1-3; D gene ambiguous. Germline-derived CDR1 and CDR2 are LNHDA and SQIVND (reference sequence). Trimming removed 7 bases from V and 12 bases from J, with 13 bases in between. CDR3 length: 11 amino acids. CDR3 sequence reads: CASTDNRGIYF. The CDR3, as DNA: TGTGCCAGTACCGACAATCGGGGCATATATTTT.

The chain uses TRBV4-3 and TRBJ1-1, with 9 bases matching TRBD1. CDR1 and CDR2 (germline): LGHNA, YSLEER. This CDR3 comprises 16 residues. J was trimmed by 6 bases and V by 3 bases; bases with no gene match: 11. The CDR3 nucleotides are TGCGCCAGCAGCCATACTCCGGGACAGGGACCCCCTGAAGCTTTCTTT. This translates into CASSHTPGQGPPEAFF.

The rearrangement joins TRBV19 to TRBJ2-7, with D uncertain. Trimming stripped 5 bases from V and 3 bases from J, with 14 bases between. The CDR3 spans 14 residues. CDR1 is LNHDA, CDR2 SQIVND, per germline (reference sequence). The DNA of the CDR3 is TGTGCCAGTAGTCCCTTCTCGGACCTCTACGAGCAGTACTTC. Its translation: CASSPFSDLYEQYF.